This TCR beta chain came from a study of coeliac disease. Study context: High-resolution HLA typing was lacking; TRBV7-2 bias was queried instead. Study findings and constraints: Known gliadin-specific TRB sequences: about 50% of the 18 coeliac samples, only 1 of 6 controls. Largely private TRB repertoires meant most sequences were sample-unique.

The CDR3 runs to 13 residues. V gave up 3 bases and J gave up 9 bases, with 12 bases separating them. Per germline, CDR1 MGHDK and CDR2 SYGVNS. The protocol was immunoSEQ multiplex PCR, while the TCRdb copy is restricted to in-frame clones and leaves out a portion. The sample records about 4,800 clones, approximately 72% being singletons. As for this clone: Its antigen is undetermined.

V is TRBV25-1 and J is TRBJ2-1; tentative D call: TRBD1 (5 bases). Sample: lamina propria lymphocytes from the gut. The receptor was isolated from a young woman with active celiac disease. The CDR3 nucleotides are TGTGCCAGCAGTGACAGGGAAAGAAGTGAGCAGTTCTTC. Encoded protein: CASSDRERSEQFF.